Following are 25 T cell receptor beta chains from one sample sequenced in a study of beta chain features in type 1 diabetes. The authors reverse transcribed all of the isolated RNA, so sequencing captured expressed TCRB transcripts. Profiled with immunoSEQ multiplex PCR; TCRdb holds only in-frame clones, not every one. This table holds fewer than 650,000 clones, around 15% found once. Sequenced: naive CD4+ T cells from blood. Source of these receptors: a man aged 18 to 29 in good health.

This chain connects TRBV4-1 to TRBJ2-1, with D possibly being TRBD1 (5 bases). The CDR3 is 17 residues long. The germline CDR1 and CDR2 sequences are MGHRA and YSYEKL. The V end was cut by 2 bases, the J end by 0 bases, with 14 bases between. The CDR3 bases are TGCGCCAGCAGCCAAAAGGGGTTAAGGGGCTCCTACAATGAGCAGTTCTTC. Amino acids: CASSQKGLRGSYNEQFF.

The rearrangement uses TRBV29-1 and TRBJ2-5; D might be TRBD2 (5 bases). The J call could be wrong; TRBJ2-7 is a better fit for the DNA end. CDR1 SQVTM and CDR2 ANQGSEA come from the germline V gene. This CDR3 region has 13 residues. The CDR3 is CSVVGKGFYEQYF. CDR3 nucleotide sequence: TGCAGCGTTGTCGGGAAGGGTTTCTACGAGCAGTACTTC.

This clone was counted only a few times. The gene calls are TRBV12-5 and TRBJ1-2; D is ambiguous. Germline V gene data show CDR1 as LGHNT and CDR2 as FRNRAP. V lost 2 bases and J lost 6, with 7 bases in between. There are 12 residues in the CDR3. CDR3 sequence (DNA): TGTGCTAGTGGTTTGCGTGGTGATGGCTACACCTTC. Translated, it gives CASGLRGDGYTF.

This chain joins TRBV28 and TRBJ1-6, with D uncertain. The CDR3 loop spans 15 amino acids. The V gene's germline CDR1 is MDHEN and CDR2 SYDVKM. With 3 bases removed from V and 8 bases from J, the gap between germline ends came to 14 bases. The CDR3 DNA reads TGTGCCAGCAGTTTCGGGTCTGCGGGAGATTCACCCCTCCACTTT. It encodes CASSFGSAGDSPLHF. Full variable domain (remainder filled in from reference TRBV28 and TRBJ1-6): DVKVTQSSRYLVKRTGEKVFLECVQDMDHENMFWYRQDPGLGLRLIYFSYDVKMKEKGDIPEGYSVSREKKERFSLILESASTNQTSMYLCASSFGSAGDSPLHFGNGTRLTVT.

V gene TRBV28 combines with J gene TRBJ1-4; 10 bases map to TRBD1. CDR1 and CDR2 from the germline V gene are MDHEN and SYDVKM. The CDR3 runs to 15 residues. With 8 bases clipped from V and 7 bases from J, the junction kept 10 bases outside the gene matches. CDR3 nucleotides: TGTGCCAGCGCACCCATGACAGGGGGCCGTGAAAAACTGTTTTTT. It yields the protein CASAPMTGGREKLFF.

This chain joins TRBV10-3 and TRBJ2-3, with TRBD2 matching over 8 bases. The CDR3 totals 15 residues. In germline, CDR1 is ENHRY, CDR2 SYGVKD. Germline trimming cut 6 bases from V and 0 bases from J; bases unmatched to any gene: 5. This CDR3 reads CAIRKTSASTDTQYF. The DNA for the CDR3 is TGTGCCATCAGAAAGACTAGCGCTAGCACAGATACGCAGTATTTT.

The rearrangement links TRBV7-3 to TRBJ2-5; 9 bases match TRBD1. Trimming removed 5 bases from V and 5 bases from J; junction bases left unmatched: 6. Germline V gene data show CDR1 as SGHTA and CDR2 as FQGTGA. The CDR3 has 14 amino acids. The CDR3 reads CASSLTGGPETQYF. For the CDR3, the DNA is TGTGCCAGCAGCCTTACAGGGGGCCCGGAGACCCAGTACTTC.

This clone was counted a few times. This chain joins TRBV28 and TRBJ2-7, with a weak D call TRBD1 (5 bases). Between the trimmed V and J ends, which lost 6 bases and 3 bases, there was a span of 15 bases. This CDR3 is 14 amino acids long. CDR1 is MDHEN and CDR2 is SYDVKM in the germline V gene. The CDR3 here is CASSPDRILYEQYF. CDR3 DNA sequence: TGTGCCAGCAGCCCCGACAGAATCCTCTACGAGCAGTACTTC. The variable domain in full, completed from reference TRBV28 and TRBJ2-7, reads DVKVTQSSRYLVKRTGEKVFLECVQDMDHENMFWYRQDPGLGLRLIYFSYDVKMKEKGDIPEGYSVSREKKERFSLILESASTNQTSMYLCASSPDRILYEQYFGPGTRLTVT.

Ten or more counts support this clone. In nucleotides, the CDR3 is TGTGCCAGTAGCAATCCGGGATTGGGGGATTCACCCCTCCACTTT. This codes for CASSNPGLGDSPLHF. V usage is TRBV19 and J usage is TRBJ1-6; maybe TRBD1 (5 bases). Trimming pared 6 bases from V and 8 bases from J, leaving 17 bases between. CDR3 size: 15 residues. CDR1 and CDR2 from the germline V gene are LNHDA and SQIVND (reference sequence). Using reference TRBV19 and TRBJ1-6 for the parts outside the CDR3, the full variable domain is DGGITQSPKYLFRKEGQNVTLSCEQNLNHDAMYWYRQDPGQGLRLIYYSQIVNDFQKGDIAEGYSVSREKKESFPLTVTSAQKNPTAFYLCASSNPGLGDSPLHFGNGTRLTVT.

The J gene is TRBJ2-3, the V gene TRBV7-2; 7 nucleotides align to TRBD2. V trimming: 3 bases; J trimming: 2 bases; junction bases outside the gene matches: 5. The germline gives CDR1 SGHTA, CDR2 FQGNSA. This CDR3 spans 15 amino acids. The CDR3 protein is CASSLGGRITDTQYF. DNA for the CDR3: TGTGCCAGCAGCTTGGGCGGGAGAATCACAGATACGCAGTATTTT.

The chain recombines TRBV5-1 with TRBJ2-1, with 11 bases lining up with TRBD2. V was clipped by 5 bases and J by 4 bases; unmatched bases: 5. Germline-derived CDR1 and CDR2 are SGHRS and YFSETQ. The CDR3 runs 15 residues. CDR3 sequence (DNA): TGCGCCAGCAGAACCGGGACTAGCGGATACAATGAGCAGTTCTTC. Its translation: CASRTGTSGYNEQFF.

The table lists this clone with a few counts. The J gene is TRBJ2-3, the V gene TRBV4-1; 7 bases are shared with TRBD1. J lost 0 bases, V lost 6 bases, and 12 bases had no gene match. The CDR3 totals 17 residues. Per germline, CDR1 MGHRA and CDR2 YSYEKL. The CDR3 DNA follows: TGCGCCAGCAGGATACTAGGGGGCCCCCCTAGCACAGATACGCAGTATTTT. The encoded protein is CASRILGGPPSTDTQYF.

This clone was picked up a small number of times. The chain carries TRBV29-1 and TRBJ1-1, with 7 bases that match TRBD1. CDR3 length: 14 residues. Germline V CDR1 and CDR2: SQVTM, ANQGSEA. The junction had 8 bases not matched to a gene; V was cut back by 6 bases and J by 1 base. In nucleotides, the CDR3 is TGCAGCGTGACCACCGGGACAGCGAACACTGAAGCTTTCTTT. This codes for CSVTTGTANTEAFF.

The chain carries TRBV19 and TRBJ1-3; D unclear. Per germline, CDR1 LNHDA and CDR2 SQIVND (reference sequence). CDR3 size: 15 residues. V lost 7 bases to trimming and J lost 4 bases, with 17 bases between them. In DNA form, the CDR3 reads TGTGCCAGTACCCAAAGTGAGTTCGCCGGAAACACCATATATTTT. Encoded protein: CASTQSEFAGNTIYF.

This chain links TRBV10-3 with TRBJ2-7; TRBD1 matches 9 bases. CDR3 length: 14 residues. V dropped 10 bases and J dropped 3; count of bases not matched to a gene: 10. Germline V gene data show CDR1 as ENHRY and CDR2 as SYGVKD. CDR3 sequence reads: CASLAGQGIYEQYF. The CDR3 DNA follows: TGTGCCAGCCTGGCGGGACAGGGTATCTACGAGCAGTACTTC.

The CDR3 DNA sequence: TGTGCCAGCAGTACTAGCGGACCCGTCGCAGATACGCAGTATTTT. It codes for CASSTSGPVADTQYF. The V gene is TRBV6-5, the J gene TRBJ2-3, with 8 bases fitting TRBD2. The CDR3 covers 15 residues. The germline gives CDR1 MNHEY, CDR2 SVGAGI. Losses at the gene ends were 5 bases for V and 4 bases for J; bases not matched to a gene: 8.

This clone showed up just a few times. This sequence joins TRBV7-2 and TRBJ2-1, with a weak D call TRBD2 (6 bases). Deletions cut 2 bases from V and 15 bases from J, with 17 bases between. Germline V lookup: CDR1 SGHTA, CDR2 FQGNSA. The CDR3 totals 13 residues. The CDR3, as DNA: TGTGCCAGCAGCTTATGGGGGACTCCAAAGTGGTTCTTC. Amino acid sequence: CASSLWGTPKWFF. The variable domain in full, completed from reference TRBV7-2 and TRBJ2-1, reads GAGVSQSPSNKVTEKGKDVELRCDPISGHTALYWYRQSLGQGLEFLIYFQGNSAPDKSGLPSDRFSAERTGGSVSTLTIQRTQQEDSAVYLCASSLWGTPKWFFGPGTRLTVL.

This clone was found a few times. The chain recombines TRBV7-8 with TRBJ2-7; D is unresolved. There are 14 residues in the CDR3. Germline CDR1 reads SGHVS; CDR2 reads FQNEAQ. The V end was cut by 2 bases, the J end by 3 bases, with 11 bases between. The CDR3 bases are TGTGCCAGCAGCTTAACCAGACCAAACTACGAGCAGTACTTC. It is translated as CASSLTRPNYEQYF.

The rearrangement links TRBV7-3 to TRBJ1-6; the match to TRBD1 covers 9 bases. This CDR3 has 17 residues. J gave up 2 bases and V 2 bases, and 4 bases lay outside the gene matches. Germline CDR1 and CDR2: SGHTA and FQGTGA. The DNA of the CDR3 is TGTGCCAGCAGCTTAGAGCGGACAGGGGCCTATAATTCACCCCTCCACTTT. Its protein product is CASSLERTGAYNSPLHF.

In DNA form, the CDR3 reads TGCGCCAGCAGCTTTGGGGGGACTACCAGGGGTCCCAATGAGCAGTTCTTC. It yields the protein CASSFGGTTRGPNEQFF. The V gene is TRBV5-1, the J gene TRBJ2-1; a weak D match, TRBD2 (7 bases). V lost 2 bases, J lost 6 bases, and 21 bases lay in between. CDR1 is SGHRS, CDR2 YFSETQ, per germline. The CDR3 consists of 17 residues.

This chain's CDR3 is CASSGTGSYGYTF. CDR3 DNA sequence: TGCGCCAGTTCCGGGACAGGAAGCTATGGCTACACCTTC. The V call is TRBV5-1, the J call TRBJ1-2; 8 nucleotides agree with TRBD1. This CDR3 has 13 residues. From germline, CDR1 is SGHRS and CDR2 YFSETQ. The junction had 7 bases not matched to a gene; V was cut back by 8 bases and J by 4 bases.

This clone has just a few counts. The chain has TRBV5-1 and TRBJ1-1; 8 bases map to TRBD1. The junction had 4 bases not matched to a gene; V was cut back by 0 bases and J by 6 bases. In germline, CDR1 is SGHRS, CDR2 YFSETQ. This CDR3 spans 14 amino acids. The CDR3 coding sequence is TGCGCCAGCAGCTTGGTAGGACAGGGCGCTGAAGCTTTCTTT. The encoded protein is CASSLVGQGAEAFF.

Only a few counts were recorded for this clone. Other DNA sequences in this specimen translate into the identical CDR3. The CDR3 here is CASSLSGSSYNEQFF. The CDR3 DNA sequence: TGTGCCAGCTCCCTTAGCGGAAGCTCCTACAATGAGCAGTTCTTC. The V and J genes are TRBV9 and TRBJ2-1; tentatively, D is TRBD2 (6 bases). Trimming cost V 7 bases and J 0 bases, with 14 bases left between them. The CDR3 has 15 amino acids. The germline gives CDR1 SGDLS, CDR2 YYNGEE. Full variable domain (outside the CDR3, taken from reference TRBV9 and TRBJ2-1): DSGVTQTPKHLITATGQRVTLRCSPRSGDLSVYWYQQSLDQGLQFLIQYYNGEERAKGNILERFSAQQFPDLHSELNLSSLELGDSALYFCASSLSGSSYNEQFFGPGTRLTVL.

The chain recombines TRBV6-1 with TRBJ1-2, with 7 bases identical to TRBD1. The J segment lost 2 bases and the V segment lost 0 bases, leaving 3 bases of the junction unmatched. In germline, CDR1 is MNHNS, CDR2 SASEGT. The CDR3 contains 15 residues. The CDR3 loop is CASSEAVRGNYGYTF. DNA for the CDR3: TGTGCCAGCAGTGAAGCGGTCAGGGGGAACTATGGCTACACCTTC.

The rearrangement uses TRBV9 and TRBJ1-1; TRBD1 aligns across 8 bases. The CDR3 has 12 amino acids. Germline V gene lookup returns CDR1 SGDLS and CDR2 YYNGEE. J gave up 10 bases and V 5 bases, and 7 bases lay outside the gene matches. CDR3 coding DNA: TGTGCCAGCAGAGAGTACAGGGGGAGAGCTTTCTTT. Amino acid sequence: CASREYRGRAFF.